The 22 T cell receptor beta chains presented below share a single source sample, sequenced in a study of T cells in Graves' hyperthyroidism and ophthalmopathy. Regions amplified from RNA transcripts were the TCR beta CDR3 regions. HTBI primers were employed in a first-round RT-PCR of the TCR CDR3. Each CDR3 protein gets one entry after TCRdb re-called the multiplex PCR reads with MiXCR. There are hundreds of thousands of distinct CDR3 sequences in the sample; approximately 14% occur only once, and roughly 15% lies in the top ten. Input material: blood. The receptors derive from a woman aged 18-35 years with Graves' hyperthyroidism.

This clonotype was seen only a few times. The J gene is TRBJ2-1, the V gene TRBV12-3 or TRBV12-4; TRBD1 matches at 8 bases. This CDR3 contains 15 residues. V shed 5 bases and J 4 bases; nucleotides not matched to a gene: 7. The CDR3 sequence: CASSPRTGRYNEQFF. The DNA for the CDR3 is TGTGCCAGCAGTCCTAGGACAGGGAGGTACAATGAGCAGTTCTTC.

This clonotype was recorded many times. The DNA for the CDR3 is TGCAGTGCGATGGGCATAGACACCTCCCGTCGGTACTTC. Translating it yields CSAMGIDTSRRYF. V and J are TRBV20-1 and TRBJ2-4; unclear D gene. The germline V gene encodes CDR1 DFQATT and CDR2 SNEGSKA (reference sequence). V lost 6 bases, J lost 15 bases, and 24 bases lay in between. The CDR3 contains 13 residues.

The chain has TRBV6-1 and TRBJ1-5; D is unclear. The CDR3 totals 17 residues. Germline assignment: CDR1 MNHNS and CDR2 SASEGT. Trimming cost V 8 bases and J 0 bases, with 20 bases left between them. CDR3 in DNA: TGTGCCAGCCAAGGATTCGGGATTTCTACTAGCAATCAGCCCCAGCATTTT. It translates to CASQGFGISTSNQPQHF.

Regarding this clonotype: Germline and junction disagree at one end, which may indicate a read error. The chain couples TRBV10-3 to TRBJ2-3, with D maybe TRBD1 (5 bases). Per germline, CDR1 ENHRY and CDR2 SYGVKD. The CDR3 sequence is 14 residues long. For the CDR3, the DNA is TGTGCCAGCAGTTACTCGACAGCCACAGATACGCAGTATTTT. Protein product: CASSYSTATDTQYF.

This clonotype has at least ten counts. The CDR3 DNA follows: TGTGCCAGCAGCTCCGGGACAGGGGGCCCAGAAGAGACCCAGTACTTC. It translates to CASSSGTGGPEETQYF. The chain employs TRBV11-2 and TRBJ2-5, with 12 nucleotides matching TRBD1. Germline trimming cut 4 bases from V and 3 bases from J; bases unmatched to any gene: 6. CDR3 length: 16 amino acids. Germline V gene lookup returns CDR1 SGHAT and CDR2 FQNNGV.

This clonotype was seen at least ten times. CDR3 amino acids: CASSSHGEGNEQFF. The CDR3 DNA is TGTGCCAGCAGTTCGCACGGCGAGGGCAATGAGCAGTTCTTC. This chain joins TRBV12-3 or TRBV12-4 and TRBJ2-1; weak D call: TRBD2 (5 bases). With 4 bases removed from V and 6 bases from J, the gap between germline ends came to 13 bases. This CDR3 is 14 amino acids long.

This clonotype was counted at least ten times. This rearrangement joins TRBV20-1 to TRBJ2-3, with TRBD1 identical over 7 bases. V trimming: 1 base; J trimming: 6 bases; junction bases outside the gene matches: 7. CDR1 is DFQATT, CDR2 SNEGSKA, per germline (reference sequence). The CDR3 contains 14 residues. CDR3: CSARGGGDADTQYF. The CDR3 DNA is TGCAGTGCTAGAGGAGGGGGCGATGCTGATACGCAGTATTTT.

This clonotype was found many times. The chain links TRBV28 to TRBJ1-3; a possible D gene is TRBD1 (5 bases). The germline V and J ends were trimmed by 0 bases and 0 bases, with 9 bases remaining between them. This CDR3 comprises 16 residues. The V gene's germline CDR1 is MDHEN and CDR2 SYDVKM. CDR3 amino acids: CASSLWAGPSGNTIYF. CDR3 in DNA: TGTGCCAGCAGTTTATGGGCAGGGCCCTCTGGAAACACCATATATTTT.

This clonotype was counted once. The junction departs from germline at one end; a sequencing error may be responsible. This chain uses TRBV6-1 with TRBJ1-4; D is perhaps TRBD1 (6 bases). The germline V gene encodes CDR1 MNHNS and CDR2 SASEGT. CDR3 length equals 14 residues. CDR3 nucleotides: TGTGCCAGCAGTCCACAGGGCAGGAGTGAAAGACTGTTTTTT. It encodes CASSPQGRSERLFF.

This clonotype was counted only a few times. J is TRBJ2-1 and V is TRBV19; a weak D match, TRBD2 (5 bases). V was pared by 7 bases and J by 0 bases, with 13 bases between. In germline, CDR1 is LNHDA, CDR2 SQIVND (reference sequence). CDR3 length: 15 amino acids. Here the CDR3 DNA reads TGTGCCAGTATCCGGAAGCGGAGCTCCTACAATGAGCAGTTCTTC. Its translation: CASIRKRSSYNEQFF.

This clonotype was picked up many times. J is TRBJ2-1 and V is TRBV29-1, with TRBD1 identical over 8 bases. This CDR3 contains 13 residues. The V gene's germline CDR1 is SQVTM and CDR2 ANQGSEA. The V gene end was trimmed by 1 base and the J gene end by 6 bases; junction bases not matched to a gene: 2. The CDR3 protein is CSVEAGGFNEQFF. Here the CDR3 DNA reads TGCAGCGTTGAAGCAGGGGGCTTCAATGAGCAGTTCTTC.

This clonotype was observed many times. The chain carries TRBV27 and TRBJ1-2; TRBD1 agrees at 7 bases. Trimming took 8 bases from V and 4 from J; bases not matched to a gene: 16. This CDR3 contains 16 residues. Germline V gene lookup returns CDR1 MNHEY and CDR2 SMNVEV (reference sequence). The CDR3: CASSSLGQAVTYGYTF. Here the CDR3 DNA reads TGTGCCAGCTCATCCCTCGGACAGGCGGTGACCTATGGCTACACCTTC.

This clonotype has at least ten counts. V gene TRBV28 combines with J gene TRBJ2-7; the D gene is possibly TRBD1 (6 bases). Between the trimmed V and J ends, which lost 7 bases and 1 base, there was a span of 8 bases. This CDR3 has 12 amino acids. From germline, CDR1 is MDHEN and CDR2 SYDVKM. The CDR3 loop reads CASNQGSYEQYF. DNA for the CDR3: TGTGCCAGCAATCAGGGGTCCTACGAGCAGTACTTC.

CDR3 protein: CATSDYRGNGGYTF. The CDR3 DNA follows: TGTGCCACCAGTGATTATCGGGGAAATGGTGGCTACACCTTC. The rearrangement links TRBV24-1 to TRBJ1-2; D is ambiguous. The CDR3 covers 14 residues. V lost 2 bases, J lost 7 bases, and 13 bases lay in between. Germline CDR1 KGHDR, CDR2 SFDVKD.

Comments on this clonotype: A much larger clone lies a single base off, so this may be a read error. This chain connects TRBV6-2 or TRBV6-3 to TRBJ1-1; D is unresolved. The CDR3 length is 12 residues. Germline V gives CDR1 MNHEY, CDR2 SVGEGT. The CDR3 coding sequence is TGTGCCAACAGTTACTGGAACACTGAAGCTTTCTTT. As protein: CANSYWNTEAFF.

This clonotype has a count of ten or more. This sequence joins TRBV18 and TRBJ2-5; tentative D call: TRBD1 (5 bases). This CDR3 spans 12 amino acids. The germline gives CDR1 KGHSH, CDR2 LQKENI. V lost 4 bases to trimming and J lost 3 bases, with 6 bases between them. The CDR3 here is CASSLTEETQYF. CDR3 nucleotides: TGTGCCAGCTCACTGACAGAAGAGACCCAGTACTTC.

This clonotype was seen ten or more times. The V call is TRBV12-3 or TRBV12-4, the J call TRBJ1-2; 12 nucleotides match TRBD1. The CDR3 loop spans 14 amino acids. With V trimmed by 7 bases and J by 8 bases, 8 bases remained unmatched. The CDR3 sequence: CASNPGQGARGYTF. The CDR3 nucleotides are TGTGCCAGCAATCCGGGACAGGGGGCGAGAGGCTACACCTTC.

Many counts were recorded for this clonotype. This chain connects TRBV9 to TRBJ2-7; a possible D gene is TRBD1 (6 bases). V lost 0 bases and J lost 3, with 13 bases in between. This CDR3 contains 15 residues. Germline CDR1 SGDLS, CDR2 YYNGEE. The CDR3 DNA reads as TGTGCCAGCAGCGTAGGCAGGGGATATGGCTACGAGCAGTACTTC. Translated: CASSVGRGYGYEQYF.

This clonotype was detected only a few times. This chain joins TRBV6-5 and TRBJ2-5, with unresolved D. The germline V gene encodes CDR1 MNHEY and CDR2 SVGAGI. This CDR3 region has 14 residues. Between the trimmed V and J ends, which lost 2 bases and 0 bases, there was a span of 7 bases. DNA for the CDR3: TGTGCCAGCAGTTACGACGGAGACCAAGAGACCCAGTACTTC. Translated: CASSYDGDQETQYF.

V is TRBV7-8 and J is TRBJ2-7, with D possibly matching TRBD2 (5 bases). The CDR3 spans 14 residues. The germline CDR1 and CDR2 sequences are SGHVS and FQNEAQ. Trimming removed 3 bases at V and 4 bases at J, with 13 bases between. Here the CDR3 reads CASSFPSRAYEQYF. Here the CDR3 DNA reads TGTGCCAGCAGCTTTCCCTCGCGGGCTTACGAGCAGTACTTC.

This clonotype came up many times. V usage is TRBV20-1 and J usage is TRBJ2-1; 10 bases line up with TRBD1. CDR3 length equals 16 residues. Trimming removed 1 base from V and 8 bases from J; junction bases left unmatched: 11. Germline V gives CDR1 DFQATT, CDR2 SNEGSKA (reference sequence). In nucleotides, the CDR3 is TGCAGTGCTAGAGGATTTGGACAGGGGGGTTCAGATGAGCAGTTCTTC. Translated: CSARGFGQGGSDEQFF.

This clonotype has at least ten counts. For the CDR3, the DNA is TGTGCCAGCAGCCTACCAAGCGGGGGGGCCACAGATACGCAGTATTTT. Translating it yields CASSLPSGGATDTQYF. The chain carries TRBV13 and TRBJ2-3; 10 nucleotides line up with TRBD2. Germline trimming cut 5 bases from V and 2 bases from J; bases unmatched to any gene: 7. This CDR3 contains 16 residues. Germline CDR1 reads PRHDT; CDR2 reads FYEKMQ (reference sequence). The full variable domain, rest sourced from reference TRBV13 and TRBJ2-3, is AAGVIQSPRHLIKEKRETATLKCYPIPRHDTVYWYQQGPGQDPQFLISFYEKMQSDKGSIPDRFSAQQFSDYHSELNMSSLELGDSALYFCASSLPSGGATDTQYFGPGTRLTVL.